This T cell receptor beta chain was identified in a study of T cells in Graves' hyperthyroidism and ophthalmopathy. Findings of the study overall: In the blood, most expanded thyroid clonotypes above 0.001 appeared as well. A model of 13 V-J features distinguished ophthalmopathy from stable hyperthyroidism.

CDR3 size: 16 residues. Trimming cost V 4 bases and J 0 bases, with 16 bases left between them. Germline CDR1 and CDR2: SGHRS and YFSETQ. What was amplified from RNA transcripts were TCR beta CDR3 regions. The TCR CDR3 first-round RT-PCR relied on the HTBI primer set. In TCRdb, the multiplex PCR reads were re-called with MiXCR into one record per CDR3 protein. The sample comprises around 700,000 distinct CDR3 sequences, 15% to 20% of which are singletons, and over 15% rests with the top ten. Ten or more counts support this clonotype. The antigen is undetermined. The source is a woman aged 45-65 years with Graves' hyperthyroidism that later progressed to Graves' ophthalmopathy. The rearrangement links TRBV5-1 to TRBJ1-1, with a tentative D call TRBD1 (5 bases). Sample: blood. CDR3 sequence reads: CASSRGEGLMNTEAFF. CDR3 bases: TGCGCCAGCAGCCGAGGAGAGGGACTAATGAACACTGAAGCTTTCTTT.